These 13 T cell receptor beta chains share one sample of origin, sequenced in a study of T cells in Graves' hyperthyroidism and ophthalmopathy. Regions amplified from RNA transcripts were the TCR beta CDR3 regions. Primed by the HTBI set, a first-round RT-PCR was run on the TCR CDR3. A single record per CDR3 protein comes from TCRdb applying MiXCR to the multiplex PCR reads. The sample includes approximately 400,000 distinct CDR3 sequences, about a fifth seen only once; the top ten take 3.7%. The specimen was blood. All receptors come from a woman aged 18 to 35 with Graves' hyperthyroidism.

Points on this clonotype: A much larger clone lies a single base off, so this may be a read error. This chain links TRBV20-1 with TRBJ2-2; D is tentatively TRBD1 or TRBD2 (5 bases each). The CDR3 sequence is 17 residues long. Per the germline V gene, CDR1 is DFQATT and CDR2 is SNEGSKA (reference sequence). The CDR3 DNA reads TGCAGTGCTAGAGATGGGGCTTCCCGATTCAACACCGGGGAGCTGTGTTTT. This translates into CSARDGASRFNTGELCF.

In its sample, this clonotype was seen a few times. The gene calls are TRBV18 and TRBJ1-1; D is ambiguous. Germline V gene lookup returns CDR1 KGHSH and CDR2 LQKENI. Trimming left V 6 bases short and J 4 bases short, with 12 bases between. The CDR3 length is 13 residues. CDR3 loop: CASSAGPITEAFF. CDR3 bases: TGTGCCAGCTCGGCAGGCCCGATCACTGAAGCTTTCTTT.

This clonotype was observed many times. The chain uses TRBV12-3 or TRBV12-4 and TRBJ2-7; perhaps D is TRBD1 or TRBD2 (5 bases each). The CDR3 extends over 16 amino acids. V dropped 2 bases and J dropped 5 bases, with 19 bases sitting between them. CDR3 sequence (DNA): TGTGCCAGCAGTTTAAGTTCCGGGGCCTTTGGGGACGAGCAGTACTTC. It translates to CASSLSSGAFGDEQYF.

This clonotype was recorded many times. The chain is built from TRBV27 and TRBJ1-1, with D unclear. V lost 4 bases, J lost 0 bases, and 6 bases lay in between. Germline V gives CDR1 MNHEY, CDR2 SMNVEV (reference sequence). The CDR3 loop spans 13 amino acids. In DNA, the CDR3 is TGTGCCAGCAGTTGGTCGGTGAACACTGAAGCTTTCTTT. Residues: CASSWSVNTEAFF.

This chain joins TRBV20-1 and TRBJ2-2, with D possibly being TRBD2 (7 bases). From germline, CDR1 is DFQATT and CDR2 SNEGSKA (reference sequence). The CDR3 covers 15 residues. Trimming removed 3 bases from V and 5 bases from J, with 16 bases in between. This chain's CDR3 is CSASKAGAGTGELFF. CDR3 bases: TGCAGTGCTAGTAAGGCGGGGGCCGGGACCGGGGAGCTGTTTTTT.

The chain combines TRBV7-2 with TRBJ2-2, with a possible D match to TRBD2 (5 bases). The CDR3 extends over 14 amino acids. The germline V gene encodes CDR1 SGHTA and CDR2 FQGNSA. V dropped 5 bases and J dropped 6 bases, with 13 bases sitting between them. The DNA for the CDR3 is TGTGCCAGCAGCCCGCGTTGGGGAGCCGGGGAGCTGTTTTTT. Residues: CASSPRWGAGELFF.

This clonotype has ten or more counts. This chain joins TRBV6-1 and TRBJ1-1; no clear D gene. The V gene's germline CDR1 is MNHNS and CDR2 SASEGT. This CDR3 comprises 14 residues. V dropped 0 bases and J dropped 3 bases, with 8 bases sitting between them. The CDR3 DNA reads as TGTGCCAGCAGTGAAGCGGCTGGTTACACTGAAGCTTTCTTT. Translating it yields CASSEAAGYTEAFF.

Concerning this clonotype: The junction and the germline gene differ at one end; a read error may be behind it. The chain employs TRBV7-2 and TRBJ1-2, with D perhaps matching TRBD1 (6 bases). Germline CDR1 and CDR2: SGHTA and FQGNSA. The CDR3 runs 16 residues. The CDR3 loop is CASCLALQGENYGYTF. The CDR3 bases are TGTGCCAGCTGCTTAGCCCTACAGGGTGAAAACTATGGCTACACCTTC. The full variable domain, its missing parts supplied by reference TRBV7-2 and TRBJ1-2, is GAGVSQSPSNKVTEKGKDVELRCDPISGHTALYWYRQSLGQGLEFLIYFQGNSAPDKSGLPSDRFSAERTGGSVSTLTIQRTQQEDSAVYLCASCLALQGENYGYTFGSGTRLTVV.

The sample holds many counts of this clonotype. This chain joins TRBV6-1 and TRBJ2-7, with 10 bases identical to TRBD2. This CDR3 spans 13 amino acids. Germline values: CDR1 MNHNS, CDR2 SASEGT. With 5 bases clipped from V and 5 bases from J, the junction kept 3 bases outside the gene matches. The CDR3 DNA is TGTGCCAGCAGTCCTAGCGGGGGCGACGAGCAGTACTTC. Its protein is CASSPSGGDEQYF.

This clonotype was seen many times. V is TRBV7-8 and J is TRBJ2-2; 8 bases align to TRBD2. Germline assignment: CDR1 SGHVS and CDR2 FQNEAQ. CDR3 length: 17 residues. V shed 5 bases and J 2 bases; nucleotides not matched to a gene: 10. CDR3 region: CASSPGWSGRNTGELFF. CDR3 DNA: TGTGCCAGCAGCCCCGGTTGGAGCGGGAGAAACACCGGGGAGCTGTTTTTT.

There are many counts of this clonotype. CDR3 bases: TGTGCCAGCAGCAACTTGAATAGGGCCGAGCAGTACTTC. Amino acid sequence: CASSNLNRAEQYF. This chain connects TRBV3-1 to TRBJ2-7; D remains ambiguous. There are 13 residues in the CDR3. Germline assignment: CDR1 LGHDT and CDR2 YNNKEL (reference sequence). Trimming removed 5 bases at V and 6 bases at J, with 14 bases between.

Many counts were recorded for this clonotype. The chain combines TRBV20-1 with TRBJ2-7; no clear D. V gave up 0 bases and J gave up 2 bases, with 14 bases separating them. This CDR3 contains 15 residues. Looked up from germline, CDR1 is DFQATT and CDR2 is SNEGSKA (reference sequence). CDR3 protein: CSARDGPLDTYEQYF. Written as DNA, the CDR3 is TGCAGTGCTAGAGACGGCCCACTCGATACCTACGAGCAGTACTTC.

This clonotype was seen only a few times. The rearrangement links TRBV30 to TRBJ1-4; D is undetermined. Trimming stripped 5 bases from V and 5 bases from J, with 15 bases between. The V gene's germline CDR1 is GTSNPN and CDR2 SVGIG (reference sequence). CDR3 length: 14 amino acids. In DNA, the CDR3 is TGTGCCTGGTGGCTTAAAGGGTCGAATGAAAAACTGTTTTTT. Protein product: CAWWLKGSNEKLFF.